These 12 T cell receptor beta chains came from one sample sequenced in a study of post-analysis software for immune sequencing data. What these receptors recognize is not known. Built from TCR beta cDNA, the libraries had unique molecular identifiers in them. TCRdb re-called the PCR reads with MiXCR, one entry per CDR3 protein. The sample consists of about half a million distinct CDR3 sequences, less than 40% of them appearing once. Study-level results: Compared with controls, patients had more of about 5 TRBV segments, including TRBV5-6, TRBV5-1 and TRBV20-1.

Source material: blood. These receptor sequences come from a girl aged 2-17 years with multiple sclerosis.

With respect to this clonotype: The junction differs from germline at one of its ends, possibly a read error. This chain connects TRBV24-1 to TRBJ2-5; D remains unclear. The germline gives CDR1 KGHDR, CDR2 SFDVKD. The CDR3 has 11 amino acids. CDR3 residues: CATSDFETRYF. The DNA of the CDR3 is TGTGCCACCAGTGATTTCGAGACCCGGTACTTC.

This chain links TRBV6-1 with TRBJ1-4; D remains unclear. The CDR3 extends over 16 amino acids. V shed 2 bases and J shed 7 bases, with 17 bases lying between them. CDR1 is MNHNS, CDR2 SASEGT, per germline. CDR3 loop: CASSEMAGSSIEKLFF. CDR3 bases: TGTGCCAGCAGTGAAATGGCCGGAAGCTCCATTGAAAAACTGTTTTTT.

This chain links TRBV5-6 with TRBJ2-7; 11 bases line up with TRBD1. J lost 3 bases, V lost 4 bases, and 6 bases had no gene match. Germline lookup yields CDR1 SGHDT and CDR2 YYEEEE. The CDR3 runs 15 residues. CDR3 sequence: CASSRTGQGVYEQYF. CDR3 DNA sequence: TGTGCCAGCAGCAGAACGGGACAGGGGGTCTACGAGCAGTACTTC.

The V gene is TRBV7-2, the J gene TRBJ2-7; the match to TRBD2 covers 9 bases. The germline CDR1 and CDR2 sequences are SGHTA and FQGNSA. This CDR3 contains 15 residues. V dropped 1 base and J dropped 7; count of bases not matched to a gene: 8. The CDR3 DNA is TGTGCCAGCAGCTTAGAGTTAGCGGGGGCAGGGGAGCAGTACTTC. This translates into CASSLELAGAGEQYF.

The chain links TRBV12-3 or TRBV12-4 to TRBJ2-5; weak D call: TRBD2 (5 bases). Matching the DNA end better, TRBJ2-7 makes the J call doubtful. The CDR3 consists of 13 residues. The DNA of the CDR3 is TGTGCCAGCAGTGGACTCGGGTCGGGCGAGCAGTACTTC. It yields the protein CASSGLGSGEQYF.

The chain has TRBV3-1 and TRBJ2-4; possibly TRBD2 for D (6 bases). V dropped 4 bases and J dropped 1 base, with 14 bases sitting between them. Germline V gene data show CDR1 as LGHDT and CDR2 as YNNKEL (reference sequence). The CDR3 spans 16 residues. For the CDR3, the DNA is TGTGCCAGCAGCCGCTTTGGGGGGTCGGCCAAAAACATTCAGTACTTC. Protein product: CASSRFGGSAKNIQYF.

In this sample, this clonotype turned up a few times. CDR3 DNA: TGTGCCAGCAGCTTGCAGGGCAGAGATACGCAGTATTTT. It codes for CASSLQGRDTQYF. V usage is TRBV7-3 and J usage is TRBJ2-3, with D perhaps matching TRBD1 (5 bases). Trimming pared 3 bases from V and 5 bases from J, leaving 9 bases between. The CDR3 length is 13 residues. Germline V lookup: CDR1 SGHTA, CDR2 FQGTGA. Full variable domain (rest looked up from reference TRBV7-3 and TRBJ2-3): GAGVSQTPSNKVTEKGKYVELRCDPISGHTALYWYRQSLGQGPEFLIYFQGTGAADDSGLPNDRFFAVRPEGSVSTLKIQRTERGDSAVYLCASSLQGRDTQYFGPGTRLTVL.

The sample holds a few counts of this clonotype. The V and J genes are TRBV25-1 and TRBJ1-2; D is uncertain. The CDR3 length is 13 residues. The ends were cut back, 8 bases at V and 7 bases at J, with 17 bases in the middle. The germline CDR1 and CDR2 sequences are MGHDK and SYGVNS. The CDR3 loop reads CASARSKGSGYTF. CDR3 DNA: TGTGCCAGCGCCCGAAGCAAGGGTTCTGGCTACACCTTC.

A single count supports this clonotype. The junction departs from germline at one end; a sequencing error may be responsible. V is TRBV7-9 and J is TRBJ2-3; TRBD1 might be the D (5 bases). Germline V gene data show CDR1 as SEHNR and CDR2 as FQNEAQ (reference sequence). There are 15 residues in the CDR3. CDR3 residues: CVSSPTLDNTDTQYF. CDR3 nucleotides: TGTGTCAGCAGCCCCACCTTGGACAACACAGATACGCAGTATTTT.

This clonotype turned up a few times. J is TRBJ2-7 and V is TRBV27; D is perhaps TRBD1 (5 bases). The V gene lost 2 bases and the J gene lost 2 bases, with 10 bases spanning the gap. The CDR3 sequence is 14 residues long. Germline V gene sequence: CDR1 MNHEY, CDR2 SMNVEV (reference sequence). CDR3 sequence (DNA): TGTGCCAGCAGTTTAGATGGGGCCACCTACGAGCAGTACTTC. It translates to CASSLDGATYEQYF.

CDR3 amino acids: CASRPFDTAPYGYTF. The CDR3 DNA is TGCGCCAGCAGACCCTTTGACACGGCCCCCTATGGCTACACCTTC. This chain uses TRBV5-1 with TRBJ1-2; D ambiguous. The CDR3 is made up of 15 amino acids. Per the germline V gene, CDR1 is SGHRS and CDR2 is YFSETQ. Trimming took off 5 bases at V and 4 bases at J, with 18 bases between the two ends.

This clonotype was counted a few times. V is TRBV7-2 and J is TRBJ1-4, with 9 positions matching TRBD1. This CDR3 contains 15 residues. Looked up from germline, CDR1 is SGHTA and CDR2 is FQGNSA. After removal of 3 bases from V and 4 bases from J, the junction contained 3 bases not matched to a gene. The CDR3 protein is CASSLGTGINEKLFF. CDR3 sequence (DNA): TGTGCCAGCAGCTTGGGGACAGGGATTAATGAAAAACTGTTTTTT.